The present T cell receptor beta chain was sequenced within a study of T-cell reconstitution after alpha-beta-depleted transplantation in children. Study observations and caveats: Some patients owed their high day-60 TCRbeta diversity to surviving recipient T cells and thymic progenitors. It was reported that alpha-beta T cells came from several hundred expanded graft clones (about two months after transplant).

A library of TCRbeta sequences, prepared with unique molecular identifiers, was generated. TCRdb fed the PCR reads into MiXCR, producing one record per CDR3 protein. This sample carries about 440,000 distinct CDR3 sequences, about 40% of them seen once, and the ten largest clones take roughly a quarter. This clonotype was detected ten times or more. Its antigen is currently unknown. Germline CDR1 reads DFQATT; CDR2 reads SNEGSKA (reference sequence). The CDR3 totals 14 residues. J was trimmed by 8 bases and V by 6 bases; bases with no gene match: 10. This receptor was taken from a girl aged 2 to 9 with aplastic anemia, due to receive a stem cell transplant. This sequence joins TRBV20-1 and TRBJ2-1; TRBD2 matches 10 bases. The specimen comprised PBMCs, sampled before TCRalphabeta/CD19-depleted stem cell transplant. The CDR3 DNA is TGCAGTGCCCTATCTAGCGGGAGTACCGATGAGCAGTTCTTC. It codes for CSALSSGSTDEQFF.